One and the same sample provided the 22 T cell receptor beta chains below, sequenced in a study of blood T cell repertoires in COVID-19. The data were produced by immunoSEQ multiplex PCR, yet TCRdb's version contains in-frame clones alone and is incomplete. The repertoire consists of 140,000 to 150,000 clones, with approximately 79% occurring once and the leading ten covering over 7%. What was sequenced was peripheral blood. Receptors originate from a man in his forties or fifties with active or convalescent COVID-19.

This clone was detected a few times. The same CDR3 can be traced to other DNA sequences in this sample. The J gene is TRBJ2-7, the V gene TRBV6-5, with D tentatively TRBD1 (6 bases). Germline V CDR1 and CDR2: MNHEY, SVGAGI. The germline V and J ends were trimmed by 2 bases and 3 bases, with 8 bases remaining between them. This CDR3 comprises 13 residues. CDR3 region: CASSYGDNYEQYF. CDR3 DNA sequence: TGTGCCAGCAGTTACGGGGACAACTACGAGCAGTACTTC.

The table lists this clone with a few counts. The rearrangement links TRBV7-3 to TRBJ1-1; the D gene is possibly TRBD1 (6 bases). V was shortened by 5 bases and J by 1 base, with 8 bases between the two germline ends. This CDR3 has 13 residues. The germline gives CDR1 SGHTA, CDR2 FQGTGA. The CDR3: CASSPQGNTEAFF. The CDR3 nucleotides are TGTGCCAGCAGCCCACAGGGGAACACTGAAGCTTTCTTT.

The gene calls are TRBV30 and TRBJ1-2; D call uncertain. Trimming cost V 4 bases and J 13 bases, with 19 bases left between them. The V gene's germline CDR1 is GTSNPN and CDR2 SVGIG (reference sequence). The CDR3 has 12 amino acids. The CDR3 DNA reads TGTGCCTGGACCGGACTTAATTCTATCCTCACCTTC. It codes for CAWTGLNSILTF.

The V and J genes are TRBV6-2 or TRBV6-3 and TRBJ1-1, with a possible D match to TRBD1 (5 bases). The CDR3 is 16 residues long. CDR1 MNHEY and CDR2 SVGEGT come from the germline V gene. V was trimmed by 3 bases and J by 5 bases, leaving 19 bases between them. DNA for the CDR3: TGTGCCAGCAGTTATACGGGGGATTTGGGTGAGACTGAAGCTTTCTTT. It codes for CASSYTGDLGETEAFF.

The chain recombines TRBV7-9 with TRBJ2-3; the D gene is possibly TRBD1 (6 bases). The germline gives CDR1 SEHNR, CDR2 FQNEAQ (reference sequence). Trimming stripped 11 bases from V and 6 bases from J, with 21 bases between. The CDR3 runs to 14 residues. This CDR3 reads CAASGALTGDTQYF. DNA for the CDR3: TGTGCCGCATCAGGGGCCCTTACGGGGGATACGCAGTATTTT.

This sequence joins TRBV15 and TRBJ1-4; TRBD1 might be the D (6 bases). Germline loops: CDR1 LNHNV, CDR2 YYDKDF (reference sequence). V lost 5 bases to trimming and J lost 4 bases, with 8 bases between them. This CDR3 contains 13 residues. Here the CDR3 DNA reads TGTGCCACCAGCGACAGGATTAATGAAAAACTGTTTTTT. It yields the protein CATSDRINEKLFF.

V gene TRBV7-3 combines with J gene TRBJ2-6; D possibly corresponds to TRBD1 (5 bases). The CDR3 is 15 residues long. The V gene's germline CDR1 is SGHTA and CDR2 FQGTGA. V was clipped by 5 bases and J by 0 bases, with 8 bases between them. The CDR3 sequence: CASSRQSSGANVLTF. In nucleotides, the CDR3 is TGTGCCAGCAGCCGACAGAGCTCTGGGGCCAACGTCCTGACTTTC. Filled out from reference TRBV7-3 and TRBJ2-6, the complete variable domain reads GAGVSQTPSNKVTEKGKYVELRCDPISGHTALYWYRQSLGQGPEFLIYFQGTGAADDSGLPNDRFFAVRPEGSVSTLKIQRTERGDSAVYLCASSRQSSGANVLTFGAGSRLTVL.

The chain has TRBV7-8 and TRBJ2-7, with D unresolved. CDR1 is SGHVS, CDR2 FQNEAQ, per germline. CDR3 length: 15 residues. V was trimmed by 5 bases and J by 2 bases, leaving 16 bases between them. As DNA, the CDR3 is TGTGCCAGCAGCCCGGATTTGGAGACCCCCTACGAGCAGTACTTC. Residues: CASSPDLETPYEQYF.

V and J are TRBV24-1 and TRBJ2-1, with D unresolved. Between the trimmed V and J ends, which lost 6 bases and 6 bases, there was a span of 5 bases. Germline CDR1 KGHDR, CDR2 SFDVKD. The CDR3 contains 11 residues. The CDR3 spells CATSLGNEQFF. The CDR3, as DNA: TGTGCCACCAGTCTCGGCAATGAGCAGTTCTTC.

The rearrangement links TRBV19 to TRBJ1-4; 7 bases are a match to TRBD1. The V and J ends lost 5 bases and 4 bases, in that order; junction bases with no gene match: 10. The length of the CDR3 is 16 residues. Germline V gene sequence: CDR1 LNHDA, CDR2 SQIVND (reference sequence). This CDR3 reads CASSLITGQRNEKLFF. Written as DNA, the CDR3 is TGTGCCAGTAGTCTTATAACGGGACAGCGTAATGAAAAACTGTTTTTT. Full variable domain (outside the CDR3, taken from reference TRBV19 and TRBJ1-4): DGGITQSPKYLFRKEGQNVTLSCEQNLNHDAMYWYRQDPGQGLRLIYYSQIVNDFQKGDIAEGYSVSREKKESFPLTVTSAQKNPTAFYLCASSLITGQRNEKLFFGSGTQLSVL.

The chain joins TRBV9 to TRBJ1-1, with TRBD1 matching 7 bases. The CDR3 extends over 17 amino acids. Germline lookup yields CDR1 SGDLS and CDR2 YYNGEE. The ends lost 0 bases at V and 8 bases at J; junction bases unmatched: 16. As DNA, the CDR3 is TGTGCCAGCAGCGTAGATATGGTTGGGACAGTTCGGGGGGAAGCTTTCTTT. It is translated as CASSVDMVGTVRGEAFF.

This clone occurred a few times. The V and J genes are TRBV27 and TRBJ2-5; D unclear. V was shortened by 4 bases and J by 1 base, with 10 bases between the two germline ends. The CDR3 extends over 14 amino acids. CDR1 MNHEY and CDR2 SMNVEV come from the germline V gene (reference sequence). The CDR3 loop is CASSSIEFQETQYF. DNA for the CDR3: TGTGCCAGCAGTTCGATAGAGTTCCAAGAGACCCAGTACTTC.

The CDR3 bases are TGTGCCAGCAGTTTAGCGGCAGGGTTGGACACCTTC. This codes for CASSLAAGLDTF. The chain recombines TRBV12-3 or TRBV12-4 with TRBJ1-2, with a tentative D call TRBD1 (5 bases). V dropped 0 bases and J dropped 12 bases, with 11 bases sitting between them. The CDR3 is made up of 12 amino acids.

This clone came up once. CDR3 coding DNA: TGTGCCAGCAGTGAGAGGAGGGAGGGGGACTATATAAGGTTCTTC. Protein: CASSERREGDYIRFF. The chain joins TRBV6-4 to TRBJ2-1, with a tentative D call TRBD2 (7 bases). The CDR3 has 15 residues. CDR1 and CDR2 from the germline V gene are MRHNA and SNTAGT. The V end lost 3 bases, the J end lost 15 bases, and 24 bases lay between the germline ends.

CDR3 region: CAISESTGLDNQPQHF. Written as DNA, the CDR3 is TGTGCCATCAGTGAGTCGACAGGGTTGGACAATCAGCCCCAGCATTTT. The rearrangement links TRBV10-3 to TRBJ1-5, with 7 bases that match TRBD1. CDR3 size: 16 residues. Germline V gene data show CDR1 as ENHRY and CDR2 as SYGVKD. The V and J ends lost 0 bases and 3 bases, in that order; junction bases with no gene match: 5.

This chain uses TRBV19 with TRBJ2-1; 8 bases agree with TRBD1. Germline V gives CDR1 LNHDA, CDR2 SQIVND (reference sequence). The CDR3 is made up of 13 amino acids. After removal of 6 bases from V and 8 bases from J, the junction contained 6 bases not matched to a gene. CDR3 residues: CASRNRGIDEQFF. The DNA for the CDR3 is TGTGCCAGTAGGAACAGGGGGATCGATGAGCAGTTCTTC.

The V gene is TRBV30, the J gene TRBJ1-4, with a possible D match to TRBD1 (5 bases). Per the germline V gene, CDR1 is GTSNPN and CDR2 is SVGIG (reference sequence). The V gene lost 5 bases and the J gene lost 4 bases, with 17 bases spanning the gap. The CDR3 is 15 amino acids. The CDR3 region has the DNA TGTGCCTGGGAGGCTCGACAGAGGATTAATGAAAAACTGTTTTTT. Residues: CAWEARQRINEKLFF.

The rearrangement links TRBV14 to TRBJ1-2; a weak D match, TRBD1 (6 bases). The germline CDR1 and CDR2 sequences are SGHDN and FVKESK. V was cut by 0 bases and J by 8 bases, with 16 bases left in between. The CDR3 extends over 15 amino acids. The CDR3 is CASSQDQQGIRGYTF. The CDR3 nucleotides read TGTGCCAGCAGCCAAGATCAACAGGGAATCCGCGGCTACACCTTC.

The chain uses TRBV4-1 and TRBJ2-5; tentative D call: TRBD1 (7 bases). CDR1 is MGHRA and CDR2 is YSYEKL in the germline V gene. This CDR3 contains 16 residues. Trimming pared 0 bases from V and 5 bases from J, leaving 16 bases between. The CDR3 here is CASSQERGQGGETQYF. CDR3 nucleotide sequence: TGCGCCAGCAGCCAAGAACGAGGCCAGGGGGGTGAGACCCAGTACTTC.

The chain links TRBV6-2 or TRBV6-3 to TRBJ2-7, with D possibly matching TRBD2 (5 bases). The germline CDR1 and CDR2 sequences are MNHEY and SVGEGT. The V and J ends lost 2 bases and 3 bases respectively, with 5 bases between them. The length of the CDR3 is 12 residues. In DNA, the CDR3 is TGTGCCAGCAGTTACGCGGGCTACGAGCAGTACTTC. Amino acid sequence: CASSYAGYEQYF.

The V gene is TRBV12-5, the J gene TRBJ1-3; weak D call: TRBD1 (6 bases). The CDR3 sequence is 18 residues long. Looked up from germline, CDR1 is LGHNT and CDR2 is FRNRAP. The ends were cut back, 2 bases at V and 0 bases at J, with 17 bases in the middle. CDR3 amino acids: CASGLSGPGHNSGNTIYF. The CDR3 DNA sequence: TGTGCTAGTGGTTTGTCCGGGCCGGGACACAACTCTGGAAACACCATATATTTT.

V is TRBV14 and J is TRBJ2-5; D might be TRBD2 (5 bases). The CDR3 totals 13 residues. Germline V lookup: CDR1 SGHDN, CDR2 FVKESK. V lost 6 bases and J 2 bases, leaving 10 bases between the germline ends. In DNA form, the CDR3 reads TGTGCCAGCAGAGCTAGCTTTCAAGAGACCCAGTACTTC. Amino acid sequence: CASRASFQETQYF.